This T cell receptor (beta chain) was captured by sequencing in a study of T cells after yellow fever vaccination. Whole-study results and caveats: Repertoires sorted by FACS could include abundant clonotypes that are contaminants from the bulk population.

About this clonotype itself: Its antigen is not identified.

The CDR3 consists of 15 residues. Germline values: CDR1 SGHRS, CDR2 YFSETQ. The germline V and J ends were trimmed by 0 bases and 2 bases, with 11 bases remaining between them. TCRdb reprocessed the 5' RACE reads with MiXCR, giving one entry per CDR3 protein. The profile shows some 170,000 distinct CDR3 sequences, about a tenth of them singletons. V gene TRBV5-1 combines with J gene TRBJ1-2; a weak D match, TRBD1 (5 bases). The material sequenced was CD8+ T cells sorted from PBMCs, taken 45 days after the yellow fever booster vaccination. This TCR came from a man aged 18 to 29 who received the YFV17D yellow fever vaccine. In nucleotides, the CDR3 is TGCGCCAGCAGCTTGGTCCCAGGGTCGAACTATGGCTACACCTTC. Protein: CASSLVPGSNYGYTF.